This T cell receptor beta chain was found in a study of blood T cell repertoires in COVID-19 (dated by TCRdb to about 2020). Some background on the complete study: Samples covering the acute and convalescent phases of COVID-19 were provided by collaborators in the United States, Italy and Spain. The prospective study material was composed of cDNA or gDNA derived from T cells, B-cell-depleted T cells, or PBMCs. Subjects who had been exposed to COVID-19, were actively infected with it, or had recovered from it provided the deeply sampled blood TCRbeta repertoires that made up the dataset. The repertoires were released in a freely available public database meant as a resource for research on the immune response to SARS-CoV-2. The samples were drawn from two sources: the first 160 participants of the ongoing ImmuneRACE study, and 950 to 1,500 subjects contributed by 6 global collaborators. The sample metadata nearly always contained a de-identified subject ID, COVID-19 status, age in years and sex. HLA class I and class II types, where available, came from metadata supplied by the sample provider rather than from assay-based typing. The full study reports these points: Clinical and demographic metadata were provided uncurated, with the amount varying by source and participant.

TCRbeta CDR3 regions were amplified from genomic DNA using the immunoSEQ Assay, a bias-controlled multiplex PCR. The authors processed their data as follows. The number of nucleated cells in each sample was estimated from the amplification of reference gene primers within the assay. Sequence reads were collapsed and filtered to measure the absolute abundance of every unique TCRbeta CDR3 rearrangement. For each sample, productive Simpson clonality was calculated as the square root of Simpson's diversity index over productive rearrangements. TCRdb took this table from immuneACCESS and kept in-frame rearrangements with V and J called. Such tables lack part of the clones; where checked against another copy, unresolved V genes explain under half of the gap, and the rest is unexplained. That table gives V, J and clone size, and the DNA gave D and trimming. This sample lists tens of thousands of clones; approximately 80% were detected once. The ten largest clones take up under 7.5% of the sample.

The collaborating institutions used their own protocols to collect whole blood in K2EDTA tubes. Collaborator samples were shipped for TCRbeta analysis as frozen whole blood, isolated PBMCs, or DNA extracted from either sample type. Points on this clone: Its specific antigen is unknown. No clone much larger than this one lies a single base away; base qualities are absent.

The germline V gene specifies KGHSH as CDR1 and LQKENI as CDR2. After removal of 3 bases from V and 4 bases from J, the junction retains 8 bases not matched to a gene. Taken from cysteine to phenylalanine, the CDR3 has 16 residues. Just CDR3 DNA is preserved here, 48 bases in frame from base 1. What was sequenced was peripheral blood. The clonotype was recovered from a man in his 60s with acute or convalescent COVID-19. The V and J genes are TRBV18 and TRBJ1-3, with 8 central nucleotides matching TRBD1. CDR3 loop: CASSPGTGDLGNTIYF. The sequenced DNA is TGTGCCAGCTCACCCGGGACAGGTGACTTAGGAAACACCATATATTTT.